This T cell receptor beta chain was captured in a study of blood T cell repertoires in COVID-19. Study-level background: The United States, Italy and Spain were the sources of the acute and convalescent COVID-19 samples. From T cells, B-cell-depleted T cells, or PBMCs came the material, which was cDNA or gDNA.

The authors' processing: Reference gene primer amplification yielded estimated nucleated cell counts. Here immunoSEQ multiplex PCR was the method, and the copy in TCRdb shows in-frame clones only, minus some. V and J calls and clone size follow that table, whereas D and trimming were derived from the DNA. The table lists roughly 100,000 clones, more than 85% of them singletons, with approximately 6.2% in the top ten. This CDR3 has 17 amino acids. The source material was peripheral blood. The chain is built from TRBV12-1 and TRBJ2-7; TRBD1, the table's D call, lacks a check against the DNA. TRBV12-1 counts as a pseudogene. The origin of this receptor is a human donor in a cohort sampled during active COVID-19. CDR3 DNA: TGTGCCAGCAGCCCAAACCCGGGACAGGGGAGGCACTACGAGCAGTACTTC. It specifies CASSPNPGQGRHYEQYF.